Below, 24 T cell receptor beta chains from the same sample are listed, as sequenced in a study of breast tumors, draining lymph nodes, adjacent tissues. TCRdb reprocessed the multiplex PCR reads with MiXCR, giving one entry per CDR3 protein. In the table there are approximately 8,000 distinct CDR3 sequences, 74% of which are singletons. Sequenced sample: tumor-adjacent breast tissue. Receptors were obtained from a female donor with breast cancer. Some clones in this sample may be carry-over from other donors' samples.

V usage is TRBV10-1 and J usage is TRBJ1-5, with unresolved D. Germline CDR1 is WNHNN and CDR2 is SYGVQD (reference sequence). V dropped 2 bases and J dropped 4 bases, with 6 bases sitting between them. This CDR3 is built from 13 residues. The CDR3 reads CASSEDRNQPQHF. DNA of the CDR3: TGCGCCAGCAGTGAGGATCGGAATCAGCCCCAGCATTTT.

Here the CDR3 reads CSARDTGGHFNEKLFF. The CDR3 DNA follows: TGCAGTGCTAGAGACACTGGAGGACACTTTAATGAAAAACTGTTTTTT. The V call is TRBV20-1, the J call TRBJ1-4; D may be TRBD1 (5 bases). Trimming cost V 0 bases and J 4 bases, with 15 bases left between them. The CDR3 contains 16 residues. The germline V gene encodes CDR1 DFQATT and CDR2 SNEGSKA (reference sequence).

Sample share makes this clonotype medium-sized. The rearrangement uses TRBV6-1 and TRBJ1-4, with D unresolved. V shed 4 bases and J shed 4 bases, with 10 bases lying between them. The germline V gene encodes CDR1 MNHNS and CDR2 SASEGT. The CDR3 extends over 14 amino acids. The CDR3 DNA sequence: TGTGCCAGCAGTGTTGGAATGGGTAATGAAAAACTGTTTTTT. Protein product: CASSVGMGNEKLFF.

In DNA, the CDR3 is TGCGCCAGCAGTGAGTCGGGGGCAAGTAGGGAGACCCAGTACTTC. Its translation: CASSESGASRETQYF. The chain links TRBV10-1 to TRBJ2-5; a possible D gene is TRBD1 (6 bases). Trimming took 0 bases from V and 5 from J, leaving 13 bases between them. The germline gives CDR1 WNHNN, CDR2 SYGVQD (reference sequence). This CDR3 spans 15 amino acids.

The rearrangement joins TRBV7-3 to TRBJ2-1; no definite D call. The CDR3 is made up of 13 amino acids. Trimming stripped 5 bases from V and 7 bases from J, with 12 bases between. Germline V lookup: CDR1 SGHTA, CDR2 FQGTGA. The CDR3 sequence: CASSLLMGNEQFF. The CDR3 nucleotides are TGTGCCAGCAGCCTACTTATGGGGAATGAGCAGTTCTTC.

The gene calls are TRBV20-1 and TRBJ2-2; possible D gene TRBD2, 5 bases. Between the trimmed V and J ends, which lost 5 bases and 7 bases, there was a span of 17 bases. The CDR3 loop spans 14 amino acids. Per germline, CDR1 DFQATT and CDR2 SNEGSKA (reference sequence). The CDR3 DNA follows: TGCAGTGCTCCTTACGGGAACGGGAACGGGGAGCTGTTTTTT. Amino acid sequence: CSAPYGNGNGELFF.

This chain connects TRBV19 to TRBJ2-2; D call uncertain. The CDR3 extends over 11 amino acids. Trimming shortened V by 8 bases and J by 7 bases, and 8 bases separated the two germline ends. The V gene's germline CDR1 is LNHDA and CDR2 SQIVND (reference sequence). CDR3 nucleotides: TGTGCCAGTCAACAATTCGGGGAGCTGTTTTTT. Its protein is CASQQFGELFF.

Written as DNA, the CDR3 is TGCGCCAGCAGCCAAGTAGTGCTCAGCACAGATACGCAGTATTTT. Protein: CASSQVVLSTDTQYF. The chain has TRBV4-1 and TRBJ2-3; D ambiguous. Trimming cost V 1 base and J 0 bases, with 8 bases left between them. CDR3 length: 15 amino acids. CDR1 is MGHRA, CDR2 YSYEKL, per germline.

The chain recombines TRBV5-1 with TRBJ2-7; no clear D gene. Germline V gene data show CDR1 as SGHRS and CDR2 as YFSETQ. The CDR3 consists of 14 residues. Trimming cost V 0 bases and J 2 bases, with 9 bases left between them. The CDR3 loop reads CASSLVHSPYEQYF. The CDR3 coding sequence is TGCGCCAGCAGCTTGGTCCATTCGCCCTACGAGCAGTACTTC. Full variable domain (outside the CDR3, taken from reference TRBV5-1 and TRBJ2-7): KAGVTQTPRYLIKTRGQQVTLSCSPISGHRSVSWYQQTPGQGLQFLFEYFSETQRNKGNFPGRFSGRQFSNSRSEMNVSTLELGDSALYLCASSLVHSPYEQYFGPGTRLTVT.

This clonotype is classed as large. The rearrangement joins TRBV29-1 to TRBJ2-7; 8 bases line up with TRBD1. Per the germline V gene, CDR1 is SQVTM and CDR2 is ANQGSEA. V lost 5 bases to trimming and J lost 4 bases; unmatched junction nucleotides: 10. The CDR3 is made up of 14 amino acids. CDR3 region: CSVSGAGGYYEQYF. The CDR3 coding sequence is TGCAGCGTTTCTGGGGCAGGGGGCTATTACGAGCAGTACTTC.

In its sample, this clonotype ranks as medium-sized. The V call is TRBV7-6, the J call TRBJ2-7, with 11 bases identical to TRBD1. This CDR3 has 17 amino acids. Trimming at V came to 1 base and at J to 5 bases, leaving 10 bases not matched to a gene. In germline, CDR1 is SGHVS, CDR2 FNYEAQ. The CDR3 bases are TGTGCCAGCAGCTTAGACCCGGACAGGGGGCAGATCCACGAGCAGTACTTC. Its protein is CASSLDPDRGQIHEQYF.

This sequence joins TRBV20-1 and TRBJ2-7; 14 nucleotides line up with TRBD2. Trimming at V came to 0 bases and at J to 5 bases, leaving 6 bases not matched to a gene. The CDR3 is 16 amino acids. CDR1 is DFQATT and CDR2 is SNEGSKA in the germline V gene (reference sequence). The CDR3 DNA reads as TGCAGTGCTAGAGATCCCGGACTAGCGGGAGGCCACGAGCAGTACTTC. It encodes CSARDPGLAGGHEQYF.

V and J are TRBV20-1 and TRBJ2-7; D not certain. The CDR3 consists of 13 residues. Germline V gene sequence: CDR1 DFQATT, CDR2 SNEGSKA (reference sequence). Trimming removed 5 bases at V and 1 base at J, with 12 bases between. The CDR3 nucleotides are TGCAGTGCTGAGAACGACATTTCCTACGAGCAGTACTTC. It yields the protein CSAENDISYEQYF.

At least ten counts were recorded for this clonotype. The CDR3 spells CASSPSGGANVLTF. The CDR3 coding sequence is TGTGCCAGTAGTCCATCAGGGGGGGCCAACGTCCTGACTTTC. V and J are TRBV19 and TRBJ2-6, with a weak D call TRBD1 (5 bases). The CDR3 is 14 residues long. Trimming removed 5 bases from V and 4 bases from J, with 9 bases in between. Per the germline V gene, CDR1 is LNHDA and CDR2 is SQIVND (reference sequence). Full variable domain (remainder filled in from reference TRBV19 and TRBJ2-6): DGGITQSPKYLFRKEGQNVTLSCEQNLNHDAMYWYRQDPGQGLRLIYYSQIVNDFQKGDIAEGYSVSREKKESFPLTVTSAQKNPTAFYLCASSPSGGANVLTFGAGSRLTVL.

The rearrangement uses TRBV10-3 and TRBJ2-3, with a weak D call TRBD2 (6 bases). Deletions cut 6 bases from V and 5 bases from J, with 15 bases between. Germline V CDR1 and CDR2: ENHRY, SYGVKD. The CDR3 length is 14 residues. CDR3 amino acids: CAISAGTAGDTQYF. In nucleotides, the CDR3 is TGTGCCATCAGCGCCGGGACTGCGGGAGATACGCAGTATTTT.

By sample fraction, this clonotype is medium-sized. The V and J genes are TRBV12-3 or TRBV12-4 and TRBJ2-1, with 8 bases identical to TRBD1. The CDR3 has 15 amino acids. The ends lost 5 bases at V and 5 bases at J; junction bases unmatched: 8. CDR3 coding DNA: TGTGCCAGCAGTCCTGACAGGGGAACGAACAATGAGCAGTTCTTC. Translation: CASSPDRGTNNEQFF.

This chain connects TRBV5-4 to TRBJ2-3; TRBD1 aligns across 8 bases. Germline loops: CDR1 SGHNT, CDR2 YYREEE (reference sequence). Trimming cost V 3 bases and J 4 bases; bases outside gene matches: 10. The CDR3 length is 16 residues. CDR3 sequence (DNA): TGTGCCAGCAGCTCTATCAGGGGGCGGGCGTCAGATACGCAGTATTTT. Protein: CASSSIRGRASDTQYF.

This clonotype was seen more than once but under ten times. The V gene is TRBV7-8, the J gene TRBJ1-6; D is possibly TRBD1 (5 bases). V lost 0 bases, J lost 8 bases, and 14 bases lay in between. Germline V gene sequence: CDR1 SGHVS, CDR2 FQNEAQ. The CDR3 extends over 16 amino acids. Written as DNA, the CDR3 is TGTGCCAGCAGCTTAGCGCCGCAGGGCGCAGATTCACCCCTCCACTTT. Its translation is CASSLAPQGADSPLHF.

J is TRBJ2-5 and V is TRBV7-9; no definite D call. V lost 2 bases and J 3 bases, leaving 10 bases between the germline ends. This CDR3 comprises 14 residues. Germline CDR1 SEHNR, CDR2 FQNEAQ (reference sequence). This chain's CDR3 is CASSLNPGEETQYF. In DNA form, the CDR3 reads TGTGCCAGCAGCTTAAACCCAGGAGAAGAGACCCAGTACTTC.

CDR3 in DNA: TGCGCCAGCAGCTTGGACAGGGGAACTGGAAACACCATATATTTT. Its protein is CASSLDRGTGNTIYF. The rearrangement uses TRBV5-1 and TRBJ1-3, with 7 bases identical to TRBD1. The CDR3 is 15 amino acids. Germline V lookup: CDR1 SGHRS, CDR2 YFSETQ. Trimming took 0 bases from V and 2 from J; bases not matched to a gene: 2.

The genes are TRBV20-1 and TRBJ1-4; D is ambiguous. CDR3 size: 12 residues. Looked up from germline, CDR1 is DFQATT and CDR2 is SNEGSKA (reference sequence). Between the trimmed V and J ends, which lost 0 bases and 8 bases, there was a span of 7 bases. The CDR3: CSAREGKEKLFF. CDR3 DNA: TGCAGTGCTAGAGAGGGGAAGGAAAAACTGTTTTTT.

The rearrangement links TRBV4-1 to TRBJ1-2, with a tentative D call TRBD1 (5 bases). CDR1 and CDR2 (germline): MGHRA, YSYEKL. The V gene lost 3 bases and the J gene lost 7 bases, with 24 bases spanning the gap. The CDR3 is 17 amino acids. The CDR3 protein is CASSHRPRDRRSFGYTF. The DNA of the CDR3 is TGCGCCAGCAGCCATAGACCCCGGGACCGACGTTCGTTTGGCTACACCTTC.

Ten or more counts support this clonotype. The J gene is TRBJ2-1, the V gene TRBV24-1, with 9 nucleotides matching TRBD2. Germline trimming cut 1 base from V and 0 bases from J; bases unmatched to any gene: 3. CDR3 size: 17 residues. Germline assignment: CDR1 KGHDR and CDR2 SFDVKD. In DNA, the CDR3 is TGTGCCACCAGTGATTTACTAGCGGGTGACTCCTACAATGAGCAGTTCTTC. Translated: CATSDLLAGDSYNEQFF.

This clonotype is labeled as medium-sized. V usage is TRBV6-5 and J usage is TRBJ2-3; 9 nucleotides align to TRBD2. Germline-derived CDR1 and CDR2 are MNHEY and SVGAGI. The CDR3 contains 16 residues. V lost 5 bases and J lost 1; bases outside the gene matches: 7. The CDR3 spells CASSKTSGWGTDTQYF. In DNA, the CDR3 is TGTGCCAGCAGTAAGACTAGCGGATGGGGCACAGATACGCAGTATTTT.